This T cell receptor (beta chain) was sequenced during a study of Graves' ophthalmopathy and Graves' hyperthyroidism. Germline CDR1 and CDR2: SEHNR and FQNEAQ (reference sequence). The V end was cut by 1 base, the J end by 2 bases, with 8 bases between. This CDR3 is built from 15 residues. The TCR beta CDR3 regions underwent amplification from RNA transcripts. Scientists carried out first-round RT-PCR using HTBI primers and then a second-round multiplex PCR. One entry per CDR3 protein, called by TCRdb with MiXCR from the multiplex PCR reads. This table has over a million distinct CDR3 sequences, less than 45% appearing once. Study-wide results and limits: Blood contained most expanded thyroid clonotypes exceeding 0.001 frequency. Ophthalmopathy versus stable hyperthyroidism: 13-signature model gave around 90% sensitivity, roughly 81% specificity.

This clonotype was recorded at least ten times. Its antigen is not identified. The TCR comes from an adult man with Graves' hyperthyroidism. The gene calls are TRBV7-9 and TRBJ2-2, with D perhaps TRBD2 (6 bases). What was sequenced was peripheral blood or thyroid tissue (not recorded which). The CDR3 DNA reads as TGTGCCAGCAGCTTAGAGGACTACAACACCGGGGAGCTGTTTTTT. Amino acids: CASSLEDYNTGELFF.